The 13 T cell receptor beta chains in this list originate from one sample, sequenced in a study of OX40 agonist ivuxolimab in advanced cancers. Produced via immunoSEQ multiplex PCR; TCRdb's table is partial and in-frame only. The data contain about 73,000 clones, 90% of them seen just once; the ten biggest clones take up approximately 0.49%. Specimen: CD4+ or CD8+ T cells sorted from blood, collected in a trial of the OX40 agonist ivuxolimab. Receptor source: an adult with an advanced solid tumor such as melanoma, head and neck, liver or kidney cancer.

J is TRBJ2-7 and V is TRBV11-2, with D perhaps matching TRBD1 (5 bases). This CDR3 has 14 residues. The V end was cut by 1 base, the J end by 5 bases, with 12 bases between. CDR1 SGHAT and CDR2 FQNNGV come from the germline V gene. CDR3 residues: CASSLGVRAHEQYF. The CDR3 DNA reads TGTGCCAGCAGCTTAGGGGTCAGGGCCCACGAGCAGTACTTC. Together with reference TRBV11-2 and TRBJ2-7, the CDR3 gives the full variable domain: EAGVAQSPRYKIIEKRQSVAFWCNPISGHATLYWYQQILGQGPKLLIQFQNNGVVDDSQLPKDRFSAERLKGVDSTLKIQPAKLEDSAVYLCASSLGVRAHEQYFGPGTRLTVT.

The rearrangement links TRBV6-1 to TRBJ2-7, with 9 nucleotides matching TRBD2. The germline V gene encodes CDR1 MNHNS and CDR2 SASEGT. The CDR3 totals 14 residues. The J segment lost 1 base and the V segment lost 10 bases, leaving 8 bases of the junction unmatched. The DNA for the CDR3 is TGTGCCACCGAACGAGCGGGAGGATCCTACGAGCAGTACTTC. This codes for CATERAGGSYEQYF.

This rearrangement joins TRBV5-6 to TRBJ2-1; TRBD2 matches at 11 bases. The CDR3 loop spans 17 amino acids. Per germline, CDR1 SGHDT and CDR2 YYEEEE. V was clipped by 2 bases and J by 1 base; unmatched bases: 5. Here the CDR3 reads CASSLTSGSWSYNEQFF. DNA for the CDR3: TGTGCCAGCAGCTTAACTAGCGGGAGTTGGTCCTACAATGAGCAGTTCTTC.

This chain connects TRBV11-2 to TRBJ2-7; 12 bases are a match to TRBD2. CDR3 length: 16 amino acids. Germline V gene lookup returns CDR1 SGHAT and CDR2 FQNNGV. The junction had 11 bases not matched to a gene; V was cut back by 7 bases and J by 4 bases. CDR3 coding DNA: TGTGCCAGCACCCCAGACCGACTAGCGGGAGTGTACGAGCAGTACTTC. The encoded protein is CASTPDRLAGVYEQYF.

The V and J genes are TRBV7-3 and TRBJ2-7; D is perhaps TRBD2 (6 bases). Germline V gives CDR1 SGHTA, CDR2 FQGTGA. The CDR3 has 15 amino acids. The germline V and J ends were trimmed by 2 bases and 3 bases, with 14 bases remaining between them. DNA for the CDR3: TGTGCCAGCAGCTTATCGGCTAGCGTAAACTACGAGCAGTACTTC. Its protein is CASSLSASVNYEQYF.

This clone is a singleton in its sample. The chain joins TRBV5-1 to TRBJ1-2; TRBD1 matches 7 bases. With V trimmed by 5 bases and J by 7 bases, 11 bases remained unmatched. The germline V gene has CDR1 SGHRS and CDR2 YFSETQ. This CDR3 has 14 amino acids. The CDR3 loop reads CASSPRLEGAGYTF. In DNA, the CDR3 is TGCGCCAGCAGTCCTCGGCTAGAGGGGGCTGGCTACACCTTC.

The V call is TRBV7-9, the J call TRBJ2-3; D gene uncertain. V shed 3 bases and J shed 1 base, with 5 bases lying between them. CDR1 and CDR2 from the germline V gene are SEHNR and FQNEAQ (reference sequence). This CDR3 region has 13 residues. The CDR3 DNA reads TGTGCCAGCAGCTTTACGGGCACAGATACGCAGTATTTT. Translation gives CASSFTGTDTQYF. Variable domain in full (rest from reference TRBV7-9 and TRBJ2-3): DTGVSQNPRHKITKRGQNVTFRCDPISEHNRLYWYRQTLGQGPEFLTYFQNEAQLEKSRLLSDRFSAERPKGSFSTLEIQRTEQGDSAMYLCASSFTGTDTQYFGPGTRLTVL.

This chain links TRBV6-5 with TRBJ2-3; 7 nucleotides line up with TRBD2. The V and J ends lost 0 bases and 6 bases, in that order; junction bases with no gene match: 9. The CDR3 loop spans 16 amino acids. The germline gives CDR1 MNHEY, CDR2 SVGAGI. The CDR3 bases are TGTGCCAGCAGTTACTCGTTCGGGGGAGGGCGCGATACGCAGTATTTT. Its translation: CASSYSFGGGRDTQYF.

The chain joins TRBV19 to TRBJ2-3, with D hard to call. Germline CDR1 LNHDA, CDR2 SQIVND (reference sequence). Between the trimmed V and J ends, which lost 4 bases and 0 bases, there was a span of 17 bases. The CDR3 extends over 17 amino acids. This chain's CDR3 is CASSTRPTSRSTDTQYF. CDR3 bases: TGTGCCAGTAGTACCCGCCCCACCAGTAGGAGCACAGATACGCAGTATTTT.

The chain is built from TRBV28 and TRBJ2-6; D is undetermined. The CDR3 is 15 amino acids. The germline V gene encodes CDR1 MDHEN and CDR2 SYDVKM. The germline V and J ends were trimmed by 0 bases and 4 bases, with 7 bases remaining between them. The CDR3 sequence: CASSLWVTGANVLTF. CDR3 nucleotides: TGTGCCAGCAGTTTATGGGTTACCGGGGCCAACGTCCTGACTTTC.

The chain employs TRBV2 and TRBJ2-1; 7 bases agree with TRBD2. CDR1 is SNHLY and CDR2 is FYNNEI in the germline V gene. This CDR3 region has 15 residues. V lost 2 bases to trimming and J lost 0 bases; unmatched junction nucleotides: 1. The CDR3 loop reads CASSEPGGSYNEQFF. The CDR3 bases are TGTGCCAGCAGTGAACCGGGGGGCTCCTACAATGAGCAGTTCTTC.

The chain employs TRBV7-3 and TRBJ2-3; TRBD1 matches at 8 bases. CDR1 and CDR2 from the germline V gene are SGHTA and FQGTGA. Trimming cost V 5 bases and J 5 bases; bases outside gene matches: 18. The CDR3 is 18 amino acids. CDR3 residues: CASSPDRGWASDLDTQYF. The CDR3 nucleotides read TGTGCCAGCAGCCCCGACAGGGGATGGGCTAGCGACCTAGATACGCAGTATTTT.

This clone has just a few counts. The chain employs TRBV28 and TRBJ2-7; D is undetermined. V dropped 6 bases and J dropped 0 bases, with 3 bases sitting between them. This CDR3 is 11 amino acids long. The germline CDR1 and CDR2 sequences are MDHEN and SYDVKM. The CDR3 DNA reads TGTGCCAGCAGCATCTCCTACGAGCAGTACTTC. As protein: CASSISYEQYF.